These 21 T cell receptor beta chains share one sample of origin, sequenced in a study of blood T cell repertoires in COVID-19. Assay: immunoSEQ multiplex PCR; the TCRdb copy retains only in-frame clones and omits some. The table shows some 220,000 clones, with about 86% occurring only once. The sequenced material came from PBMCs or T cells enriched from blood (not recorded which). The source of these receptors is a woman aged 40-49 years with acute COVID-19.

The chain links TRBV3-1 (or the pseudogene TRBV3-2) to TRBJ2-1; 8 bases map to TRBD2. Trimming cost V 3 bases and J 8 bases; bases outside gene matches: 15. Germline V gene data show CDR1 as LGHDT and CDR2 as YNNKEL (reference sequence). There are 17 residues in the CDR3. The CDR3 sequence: CASSQMGTGGYGHEQFF. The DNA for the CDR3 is TGTGCCAGCAGCCAGATGGGGACGGGAGGGTACGGCCATGAGCAGTTCTTC.

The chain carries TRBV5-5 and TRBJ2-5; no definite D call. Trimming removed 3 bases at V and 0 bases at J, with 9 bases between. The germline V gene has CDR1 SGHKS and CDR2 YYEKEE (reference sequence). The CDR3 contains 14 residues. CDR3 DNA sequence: TGTGCCAGCAGCTCCGACGGAGACCAAGAGACCCAGTACTTC. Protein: CASSSDGDQETQYF. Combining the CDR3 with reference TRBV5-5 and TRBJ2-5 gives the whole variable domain DAGVTQSPTHLIKTRGQQVTLRCSPISGHKSVSWYQQVLGQGPQFIFQYYEKEERGRGNFPDRFSARQFPNYSSELNVNALLLGDSALYLCASSSDGDQETQYFGPGTRLLVL.

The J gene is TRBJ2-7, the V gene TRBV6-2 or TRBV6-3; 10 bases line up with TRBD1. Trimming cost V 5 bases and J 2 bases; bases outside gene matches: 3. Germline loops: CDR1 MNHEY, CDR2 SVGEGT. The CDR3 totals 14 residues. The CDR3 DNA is TGTGCCAGCAGTACCGGGACAGGGGCCTACGAGCAGTACTTC. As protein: CASSTGTGAYEQYF.

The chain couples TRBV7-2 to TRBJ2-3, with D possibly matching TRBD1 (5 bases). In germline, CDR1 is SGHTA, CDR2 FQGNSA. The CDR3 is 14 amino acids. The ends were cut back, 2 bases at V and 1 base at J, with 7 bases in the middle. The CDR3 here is CASSLSRGTDTQYF. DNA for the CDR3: TGTGCCAGCAGCTTAAGCAGGGGCACAGATACGCAGTATTTT.

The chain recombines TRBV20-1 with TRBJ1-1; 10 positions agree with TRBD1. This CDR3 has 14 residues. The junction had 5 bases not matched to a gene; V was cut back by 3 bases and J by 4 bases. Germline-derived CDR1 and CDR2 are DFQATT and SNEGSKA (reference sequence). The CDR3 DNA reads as TGCAGTGCTAGTCCGGGACAGGGGAGCACTGAAGCTTTCTTT. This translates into CSASPGQGSTEAFF.

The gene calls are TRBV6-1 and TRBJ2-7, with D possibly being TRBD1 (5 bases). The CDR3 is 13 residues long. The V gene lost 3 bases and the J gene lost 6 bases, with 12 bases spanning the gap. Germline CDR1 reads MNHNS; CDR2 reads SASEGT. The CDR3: CASSEDGRAEQYF. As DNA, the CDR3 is TGTGCCAGCAGTGAGGATGGCAGGGCCGAGCAGTACTTC.

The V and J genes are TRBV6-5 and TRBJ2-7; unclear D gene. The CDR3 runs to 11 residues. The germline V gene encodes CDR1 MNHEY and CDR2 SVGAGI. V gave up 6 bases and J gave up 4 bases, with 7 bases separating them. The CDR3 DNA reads TGTGCCAGCAGCCTGTTGTACGAGCAGTACTTC. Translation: CASSLLYEQYF.

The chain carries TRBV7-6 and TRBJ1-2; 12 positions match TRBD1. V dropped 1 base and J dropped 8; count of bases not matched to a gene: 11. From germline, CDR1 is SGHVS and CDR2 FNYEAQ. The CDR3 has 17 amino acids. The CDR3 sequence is CASSLEPIGTGGRGYTF. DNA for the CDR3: TGTGCCAGCAGCTTAGAGCCAATCGGGACAGGGGGCCGCGGCTACACCTTC. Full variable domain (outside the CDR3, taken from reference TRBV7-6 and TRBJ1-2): GAGVSQSPRYKVTKRGQDVALRCDPISGHVSLYWYRQALGQGPEFLTYFNYEAQQDKSGLPNDRFSAERPEGSISTLTIQRTEQRDSAMYRCASSLEPIGTGGRGYTFGSGTRLTVV.

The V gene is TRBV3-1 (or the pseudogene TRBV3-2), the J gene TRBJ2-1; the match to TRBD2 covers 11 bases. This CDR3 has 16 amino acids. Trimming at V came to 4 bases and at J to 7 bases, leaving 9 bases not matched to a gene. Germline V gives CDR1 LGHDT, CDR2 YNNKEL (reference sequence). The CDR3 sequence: CASSPSLAGGSNEQFF. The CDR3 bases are TGTGCCAGCAGCCCCTCCCTAGCGGGAGGTTCAAATGAGCAGTTCTTC.

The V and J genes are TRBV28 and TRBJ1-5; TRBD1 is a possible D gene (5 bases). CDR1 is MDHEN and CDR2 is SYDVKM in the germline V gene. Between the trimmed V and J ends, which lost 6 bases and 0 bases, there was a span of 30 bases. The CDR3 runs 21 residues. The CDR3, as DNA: TGTGCCAGCAGCCCTAGAATTGGTAGGCAGGGAAACTTTTATAGCAATCAGCCCCAGCATTTT. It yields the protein CASSPRIGRQGNFYSNQPQHF.

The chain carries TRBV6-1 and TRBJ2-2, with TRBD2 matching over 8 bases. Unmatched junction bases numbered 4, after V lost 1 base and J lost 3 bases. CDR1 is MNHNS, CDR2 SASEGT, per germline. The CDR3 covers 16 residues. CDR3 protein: CASSEVAGYDTGELFF. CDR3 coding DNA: TGTGCCAGCAGTGAAGTAGCGGGGTATGACACCGGGGAGCTGTTTTTT.

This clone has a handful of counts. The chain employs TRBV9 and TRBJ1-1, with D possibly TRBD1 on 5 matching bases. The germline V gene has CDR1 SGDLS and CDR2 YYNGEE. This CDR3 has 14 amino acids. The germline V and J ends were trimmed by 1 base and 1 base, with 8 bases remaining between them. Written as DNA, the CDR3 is TGTGCCAGCAGCGTATCCACAGGGAACACTGAAGCTTTCTTT. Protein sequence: CASSVSTGNTEAFF.

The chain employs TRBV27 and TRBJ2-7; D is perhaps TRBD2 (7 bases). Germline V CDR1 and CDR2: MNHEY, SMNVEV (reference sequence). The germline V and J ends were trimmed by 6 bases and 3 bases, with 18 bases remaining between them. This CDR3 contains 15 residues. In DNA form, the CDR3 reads TGTGCCAGCAGGGGTTTGGGGGGGCAAGACTACGAGCAGTACTTC. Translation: CASRGLGGQDYEQYF.

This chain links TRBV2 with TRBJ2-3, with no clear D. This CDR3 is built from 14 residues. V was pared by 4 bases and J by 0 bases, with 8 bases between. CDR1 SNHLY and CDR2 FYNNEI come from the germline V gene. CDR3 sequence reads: CASSASSSTDTQYF. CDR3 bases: TGTGCCAGCAGTGCTTCCTCTAGCACAGATACGCAGTATTTT.

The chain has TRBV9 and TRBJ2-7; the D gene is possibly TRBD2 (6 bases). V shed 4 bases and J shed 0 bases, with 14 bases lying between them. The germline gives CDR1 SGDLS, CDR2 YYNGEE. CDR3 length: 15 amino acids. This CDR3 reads CASSPRDLLSYEQYF. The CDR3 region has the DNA TGTGCCAGCAGCCCCCGGGACTTACTCTCCTACGAGCAGTACTTC.

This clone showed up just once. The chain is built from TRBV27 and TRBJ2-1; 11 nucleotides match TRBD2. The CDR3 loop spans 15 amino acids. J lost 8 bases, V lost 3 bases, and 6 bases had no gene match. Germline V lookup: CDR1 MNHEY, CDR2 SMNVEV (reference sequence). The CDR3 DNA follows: TGTGCCAGCAGTTTTCTGACTAGCGGGACGCATGAGCAGTTCTTC. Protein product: CASSFLTSGTHEQFF.

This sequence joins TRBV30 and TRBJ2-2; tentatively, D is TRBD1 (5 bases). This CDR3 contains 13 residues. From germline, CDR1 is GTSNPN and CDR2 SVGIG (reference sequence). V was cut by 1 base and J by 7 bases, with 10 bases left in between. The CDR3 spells CAWSAQGHGELFF. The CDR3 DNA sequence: TGTGCCTGGAGTGCTCAGGGTCACGGGGAGCTGTTTTTT.

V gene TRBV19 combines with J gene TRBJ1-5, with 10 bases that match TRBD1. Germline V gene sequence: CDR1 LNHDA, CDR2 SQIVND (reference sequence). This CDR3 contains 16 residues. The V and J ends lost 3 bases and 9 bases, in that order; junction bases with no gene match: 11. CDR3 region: CASSIGGQGTSGPQHF. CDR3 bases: TGTGCCAGTAGTATTGGGGGACAGGGGACGTCGGGGCCCCAGCATTTT.

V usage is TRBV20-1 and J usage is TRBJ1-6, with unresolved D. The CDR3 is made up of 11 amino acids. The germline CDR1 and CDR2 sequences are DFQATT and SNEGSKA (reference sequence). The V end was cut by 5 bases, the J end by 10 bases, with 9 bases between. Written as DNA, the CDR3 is TGCAGTGCTCGGGGTCGATCACCCCTCCACTTT. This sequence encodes CSARGRSPLHF.

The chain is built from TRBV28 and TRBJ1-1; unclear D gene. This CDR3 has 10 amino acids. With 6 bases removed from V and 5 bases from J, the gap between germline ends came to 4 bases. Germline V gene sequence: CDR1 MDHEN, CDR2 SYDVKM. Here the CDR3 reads CASRATEAFF. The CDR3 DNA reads TGTGCCAGCAGAGCGACTGAAGCTTTCTTT.

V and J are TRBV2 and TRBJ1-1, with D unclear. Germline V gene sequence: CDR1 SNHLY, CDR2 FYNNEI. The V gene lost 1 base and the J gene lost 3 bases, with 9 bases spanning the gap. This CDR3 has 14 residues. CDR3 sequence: CASSEGGGYTEAFF. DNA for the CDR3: TGTGCCAGCAGTGAAGGAGGCGGATACACTGAAGCTTTCTTT.